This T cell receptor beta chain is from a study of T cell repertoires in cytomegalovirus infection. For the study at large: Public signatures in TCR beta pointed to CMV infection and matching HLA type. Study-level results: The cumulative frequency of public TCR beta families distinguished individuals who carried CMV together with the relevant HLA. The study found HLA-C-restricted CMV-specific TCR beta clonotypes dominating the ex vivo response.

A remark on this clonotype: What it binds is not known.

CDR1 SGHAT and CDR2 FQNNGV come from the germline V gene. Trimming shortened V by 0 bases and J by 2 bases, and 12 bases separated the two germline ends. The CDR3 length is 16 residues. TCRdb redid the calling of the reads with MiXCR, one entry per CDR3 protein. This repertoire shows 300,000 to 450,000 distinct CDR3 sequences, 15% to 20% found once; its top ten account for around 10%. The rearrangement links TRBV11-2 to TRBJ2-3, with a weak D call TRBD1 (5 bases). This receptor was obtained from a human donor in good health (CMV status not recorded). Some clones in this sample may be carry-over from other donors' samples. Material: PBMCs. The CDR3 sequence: CASSLDHRPITDTQYF. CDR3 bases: TGTGCCAGCAGCTTAGATCACAGGCCTATCACAGATACGCAGTATTTT.